These 21 T cell receptor beta chains were all obtained from the same sample, sequenced in a study of T cell responses to AZD1222 COVID-19 vaccine. TCRdb's copy holds only in-frame clones and misses some; the assay was immunoSEQ multiplex PCR. The sample gives over 110,000 clones, just over 90% of which show up once; 4% to 5.5% is in the top ten. This specimen was peripheral blood, taken on day 0 of AZD1222 vaccination. The receptors stem from an adult in good health.

The rearrangement links TRBV5-1 to TRBJ1-6, with unresolved D. This CDR3 has 17 amino acids. The germline V gene has CDR1 SGHRS and CDR2 YFSETQ. The V and J ends lost 5 bases and 0 bases respectively, with 15 bases between them. CDR3 nucleotides: TGCGCCAGCAGTCGCGAGACTCTTAGCTCCTATAATTCACCCCTCCACTTT. This sequence encodes CASSRETLSSYNSPLHF. The variable domain in full, with the rest retrieved from reference TRBV5-1 and TRBJ1-6, is KAGVTQTPRYLIKTRGQQVTLSCSPISGHRSVSWYQQTPGQGLQFLFEYFSETQRNKGNFPGRFSGRQFSNSRSEMNVSTLELGDSALYLCASSRETLSSYNSPLHFGNGTRLTVT.

V is TRBV7-2 and J is TRBJ1-1; D gene unclear. This CDR3 region has 14 residues. Trimming left V 1 base short and J 4 bases short, with 10 bases between. Germline values: CDR1 SGHTA, CDR2 FQGNSA. CDR3 loop: CASSLGPSSTEAFF. The DNA for the CDR3 is TGTGCCAGCAGCTTAGGACCATCTAGCACTGAAGCTTTCTTT. The whole variable domain, remainder taken from reference TRBV7-2 and TRBJ1-1, is GAGVSQSPSNKVTEKGKDVELRCDPISGHTALYWYRQSLGQGLEFLIYFQGNSAPDKSGLPSDRFSAERTGGSVSTLTIQRTQQEDSAVYLCASSLGPSSTEAFFGQGTRLTVV.

The count of this clone is one. The junction does not match germline at one end; this may be a read error. The chain is built from TRBV2 and TRBJ1-4; D might be TRBD1 (5 bases). The germline V gene encodes CDR1 SNHLY and CDR2 FYNNEI. This CDR3 comprises 15 residues. The CDR3 bases are TGTGCCAGCAGCGAAGCGGGGCGCAGGACTGAAAAACTGTTTTTT. Its translation: CASSEAGRRTEKLFF.

This clone occurred once. The rearrangement uses TRBV24-1 and TRBJ2-7; D not resolved. This CDR3 is 16 amino acids long. Germline CDR1 KGHDR, CDR2 SFDVKD. Deletions cut 4 bases from V and 4 bases from J, with 19 bases between. This CDR3 reads CATSDPPRKGPYEQYF. In DNA, the CDR3 is TGTGCCACCAGTGACCCTCCAAGAAAGGGTCCTTACGAGCAGTACTTC.

The chain combines TRBV3-1 (or the pseudogene TRBV3-2) with TRBJ1-6, with unresolved D. The germline gives CDR1 LGHDT, CDR2 YNNKEL (reference sequence). The CDR3 extends over 14 amino acids. Trimming pared 4 bases from V and 10 bases from J, leaving 14 bases between. CDR3 in amino acids: CASSLNRAGSPLHF. CDR3 sequence (DNA): TGTGCCAGCAGCCTGAACAGAGCAGGCTCACCCCTCCACTTT.

This chain connects TRBV4-3 to TRBJ1-4; no reliable D call. Germline lookup yields CDR1 LGHNA and CDR2 YSLEER. The CDR3 totals 15 residues. The germline V and J ends were trimmed by 2 bases and 2 bases, with 9 bases remaining between them. In DNA form, the CDR3 reads TGCGCCAGCAGCCAACAGACGGATACTAATGAAAAACTGTTTTTT. Translated, it gives CASSQQTDTNEKLFF.

CDR3 DNA sequence: TGTGCCAGTAGTCGGCGACAGGGAACTGAGCAGTTCTTC. Translating gives CASSRRQGTEQFF. This chain connects TRBV19 to TRBJ2-1, with 7 bases fitting TRBD1. Germline loops: CDR1 LNHDA, CDR2 SQIVND (reference sequence). The CDR3 loop spans 13 amino acids. Losses at the gene ends were 5 bases for V and 9 bases for J; bases not matched to a gene: 7.

The chain is built from TRBV9 and TRBJ2-1, with D possibly called TRBD1 or TRBD2 (6 bases each). The CDR3 has 19 residues. The ends were cut back, 0 bases at V and 5 bases at J, with 24 bases in the middle. CDR1 and CDR2 from the germline V gene are SGDLS and YYNGEE. CDR3 coding DNA: TGTGCCAGCAGCGTAGCCGCGCGAATCGGCCCTCGGGGGCACAATGAGCAGTTCTTC. Translating it yields CASSVAARIGPRGHNEQFF.

This chain uses TRBV10-3 with TRBJ1-5, with D possibly TRBD1 on 5 matching bases. Germline CDR1 ENHRY, CDR2 SYGVKD. The ends were cut back, 2 bases at V and 5 bases at J, with 7 bases in the middle. CDR3 length equals 13 residues. The CDR3 sequence is CAISEQGDQPQHF. CDR3 DNA: TGTGCCATCAGTGAGCAAGGGGATCAGCCCCAGCATTTT.

The chain uses TRBV7-3 and TRBJ1-6; 8 bases match TRBD1. Germline V gene data show CDR1 as SGHTA and CDR2 as FQGTGA. This CDR3 spans 14 amino acids. V lost 3 bases, J lost 9 bases, and 4 bases stayed unmatched. The CDR3 protein is CASSLTGAGSPLHF. DNA for the CDR3: TGTGCCAGCAGCTTGACAGGGGCGGGTTCACCCCTCCACTTT. Complete variable domain (other parts from reference TRBV7-3 and TRBJ1-6): GAGVSQTPSNKVTEKGKYVELRCDPISGHTALYWYRQSLGQGPEFLIYFQGTGAADDSGLPNDRFFAVRPEGSVSTLKIQRTERGDSAVYLCASSLTGAGSPLHFGNGTRLTVT.

The rearrangement uses TRBV5-3 and TRBJ2-7, with D uncertain. TRBV5-3 is designated an ORF whose function remains uncertain. V was trimmed by 0 bases and J by 3 bases, leaving 16 bases between them. The CDR3 covers 16 residues. The CDR3: CARSLEHYRGVYEQYF. As DNA, the CDR3 is TGTGCCAGAAGCTTGGAACACTATAGAGGAGTCTACGAGCAGTACTTC.

The chain uses TRBV18 and TRBJ1-5; D is unclear. The germline V gene has CDR1 KGHSH and CDR2 LQKENI. V lost 2 bases and J 1 base, leaving 9 bases between the germline ends. This CDR3 is built from 15 residues. This CDR3 reads CASSPEGRSNQPQHF. CDR3 sequence (DNA): TGTGCCAGCTCACCAGAGGGCAGGAGCAATCAGCCCCAGCATTTT.

This clone was counted at least ten times. The chain joins TRBV3-1 (or the pseudogene TRBV3-2) to TRBJ2-7; 9 bases fit TRBD2. Germline V gene sequence: CDR1 LGHDT, CDR2 YNNKEL (reference sequence). With V trimmed by 0 bases and J by 3 bases, 12 bases remained unmatched. The CDR3 extends over 18 amino acids. This CDR3 reads CASSQDDNLAGIIYEQYF. DNA for the CDR3: TGTGCCAGCAGCCAAGATGACAATCTAGCGGGGATTATCTACGAGCAGTACTTC.

The sample holds one count of this clone. The chain recombines TRBV7-9 with TRBJ1-5; possible D gene TRBD1, 5 bases. Germline CDR1 SEHNR, CDR2 FQNEAQ (reference sequence). The CDR3 length is 13 residues. Trimming took off 1 base at V and 7 bases at J, with 8 bases between the two ends. CDR3 protein: CASSLDWGQPQHF. The CDR3, as DNA: TGTGCCAGCAGCTTAGACTGGGGCCAGCCCCAGCATTTT.

The chain joins TRBV7-2 to TRBJ1-1; no reliable D call. CDR1 and CDR2 from the germline V gene are SGHTA and FQGNSA. The V and J ends lost 1 base and 5 bases respectively, with 8 bases between them. This CDR3 region has 13 residues. In nucleotides, the CDR3 is TGTGCCAGCAGCTTAGGTGGGCGGACTGAAGCTTTCTTT. Translation gives CASSLGGRTEAFF. The full variable domain, with the rest looked up from reference TRBV7-2 and TRBJ1-1, is GAGVSQSPSNKVTEKGKDVELRCDPISGHTALYWYRQSLGQGLEFLIYFQGNSAPDKSGLPSDRFSAERTGGSVSTLTIQRTQQEDSAVYLCASSLGGRTEAFFGQGTRLTVV.

The genes are TRBV5-1 and TRBJ2-1; D is undetermined. Between the trimmed V and J ends, which lost 0 bases and 0 bases, there was a span of 7 bases. There are 15 residues in the CDR3. Germline CDR1 reads SGHRS; CDR2 reads YFSETQ. The CDR3 coding sequence is TGCGCCAGCAGCTTGGAACTTCGCTCCTACAATGAGCAGTTCTTC. It encodes CASSLELRSYNEQFF.

This chain links TRBV6-2 or TRBV6-3 with TRBJ2-7, with D possibly matching TRBD2 (5 bases). The CDR3 loop spans 16 amino acids. Germline CDR1 MNHEY, CDR2 SVGEGT. V lost 0 bases, J lost 4 bases, and 16 bases lay in between. In DNA form, the CDR3 reads TGTGCCAGCAGTTACTCGCCGTCAGCGGAGAAGTACGAGCAGTACTTC. It yields the protein CASSYSPSAEKYEQYF.

This chain connects TRBV11-2 to TRBJ1-5, with TRBD1 matching 9 bases. J was trimmed by 2 bases and V by 8 bases; bases with no gene match: 13. The CDR3 contains 17 residues. In germline, CDR1 is SGHAT, CDR2 FQNNGV. The DNA of the CDR3 is TGTGCCAGCGCACACGGACAGGGGTTGATAGGCAATCAGCCCCAGCATTTT. Protein sequence: CASAHGQGLIGNQPQHF.

This clone was found once. J is TRBJ2-1 and V is TRBV24-1; 7 positions agree with TRBD1. This CDR3 region has 13 residues. Trimming removed 4 bases from V and 8 bases from J; junction bases left unmatched: 4. CDR1 is KGHDR and CDR2 is SFDVKD in the germline V gene. Here the CDR3 reads CATSDITGDEQFF. The CDR3 nucleotides are TGTGCCACCAGTGACATTACAGGGGATGAGCAGTTCTTC.

V is TRBV9 and J is TRBJ2-3, with 10 bases fitting TRBD2. Germline V CDR1 and CDR2: SGDLS, YYNGEE. This CDR3 has 16 amino acids. V shed 0 bases and J 0 bases; nucleotides not matched to a gene: 1. This CDR3 is CASSVASGRSTDTQYF. CDR3 nucleotides: TGTGCCAGCAGCGTAGCTAGCGGGAGAAGCACAGATACGCAGTATTTT.

This clone showed up just once. The rearrangement links TRBV5-4 to TRBJ2-5; no clear D gene. Trimming cost V 7 bases and J 5 bases, with 12 bases left between them. Per germline, CDR1 SGHNT and CDR2 YYREEE (reference sequence). This CDR3 has 12 residues. CDR3 region: CASGIPKETQYF. The CDR3 DNA sequence: TGTGCCAGCGGCATCCCGAAGGAGACCCAGTACTTC.